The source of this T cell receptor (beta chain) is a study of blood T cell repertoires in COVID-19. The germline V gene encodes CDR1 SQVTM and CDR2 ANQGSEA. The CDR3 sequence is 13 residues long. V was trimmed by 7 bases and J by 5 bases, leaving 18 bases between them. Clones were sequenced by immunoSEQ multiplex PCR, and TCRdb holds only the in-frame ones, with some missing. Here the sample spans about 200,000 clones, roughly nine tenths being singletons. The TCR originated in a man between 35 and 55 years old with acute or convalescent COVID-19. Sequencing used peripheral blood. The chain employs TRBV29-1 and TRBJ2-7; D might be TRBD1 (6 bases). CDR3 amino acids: CSGRDRTRDEQYF. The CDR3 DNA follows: TGCAGCGGCCGAGACAGGACCCGGGACGAGCAGTACTTC.